These 18 T cell receptor beta chains share one sample of origin, sequenced in a study of blood T cells in healthy people across ages. A J-beta primer mix and a sample-barcoded 5' primer were used in a second PCR of about 6 to 12 cycles. TCRdb reprocessed the 5' RACE reads via MiXCR and lists one record per CDR3 protein. The profile shows approximately 690,000 distinct CDR3 sequences, approximately 40% of them singletons. What was sequenced was blood. The receptors derive from a man of 80 years or more in good health.

The J gene is TRBJ2-5, the V gene TRBV5-6, with D possibly TRBD2 on 6 matching bases. Trimming pared 4 bases from V and 11 bases from J, leaving 21 bases between. This CDR3 is built from 14 residues. CDR1 is SGHDT and CDR2 is YYEEEE in the germline V gene. CDR3 DNA sequence: TGTGCCAGCAGCACCCGGCGGGGAGCTACTGGGCAGTACTTC. Its protein is CASSTRRGATGQYF.

This clonotype was counted only a few times. The J gene is TRBJ2-1, the V gene TRBV29-1, with D possibly matching TRBD2 (7 bases). V was cut by 7 bases and J by 2 bases, with 15 bases left in between. Germline CDR1 is SQVTM and CDR2 is ANQGSEA. The CDR3 extends over 14 amino acids. CDR3 coding DNA: TGCAGCGCCAGGGCGCGGGGGCCCTACAATGAGCAGTTCTTC. This codes for CSARARGPYNEQFF.

This chain connects TRBV29-1 to TRBJ1-6; a possible D gene is TRBD1 (5 bases). Germline CDR1 and CDR2: SQVTM and ANQGSEA. The CDR3 sequence is 13 residues long. Between the trimmed V and J ends, which lost 4 bases and 8 bases, there was a span of 12 bases. The CDR3 DNA is TGCAGCGTTGGAGACAGAAGAGATTCACCCCTCCACTTT. This codes for CSVGDRRDSPLHF.

This chain joins TRBV6-2 or TRBV6-3 and TRBJ2-2, with 7 positions matching TRBD2. Germline assignment: CDR1 MNHEY and CDR2 SVGEGT. The CDR3 is 18 amino acids. Unmatched junction bases numbered 13, after V lost 1 base and J lost 5 bases. For the CDR3, the DNA is TGTGCCAGCAGTTACTTGGGGGAGGGCCAAGCCACTACCGGGGAGCTGTTTTTT. Amino acid sequence: CASSYLGEGQATTGELFF.

This chain connects TRBV20-1 to TRBJ1-2; D remains ambiguous. This CDR3 is 14 amino acids long. In germline, CDR1 is DFQATT, CDR2 SNEGSKA (reference sequence). Trimming removed 0 bases from V and 6 bases from J, with 14 bases in between. CDR3 DNA sequence: TGCAGTGCTAGAGAGAACAGTCTCACAAATGGCTACACCTTC. Its protein product is CSARENSLTNGYTF.

This clonotype was counted only a few times. The rearrangement links TRBV15 to TRBJ2-5; TRBD2 aligns across 10 bases. Germline CDR1 reads LNHNV; CDR2 reads YYDKDF (reference sequence). CDR3 size: 16 residues. Unmatched junction bases numbered 10, after V lost 5 bases and J lost 4 bases. The CDR3 reads CATSRLAGDVVETQYF. CDR3 coding DNA: TGTGCCACCAGCCGCCTAGCGGGAGATGTGGTAGAGACCCAGTACTTC.

This clonotype was detected a few times. The chain employs TRBV20-1 and TRBJ1-2; TRBD1 matches 7 bases. The V segment lost 3 bases and the J segment 4 bases; nucleotides outside the gene matches: 8. Per the germline V gene, CDR1 is DFQATT and CDR2 is SNEGSKA (reference sequence). The CDR3 is 14 residues long. In nucleotides, the CDR3 is TGCAGTGCTAGCGAGACAGGGAGCCTCTATGGCTACACCTTC. It specifies CSASETGSLYGYTF.

The CDR3 is CASSESGGRGSPLHF. The CDR3 DNA reads TGTGCCAGCAGTGAATCAGGGGGCCGGGGGTCACCCCTCCACTTT. The gene calls are TRBV25-1 and TRBJ1-6; 8 positions agree with TRBD1. Germline V gene sequence: CDR1 MGHDK, CDR2 SYGVNS. The CDR3 extends over 15 amino acids. The junction had 6 bases not matched to a gene; V was cut back by 1 base and J by 10 bases.

This clonotype was seen repeatedly, ten times or more. This chain links TRBV5-1 with TRBJ1-6; D gene uncertain. The CDR3 runs to 13 residues. V was clipped by 7 bases and J by 2 bases, with 7 bases between them. The germline V gene has CDR1 SGHRS and CDR2 YFSETQ. CDR3 nucleotide sequence: TGCGCCAGCCGAGAAGCCTATAATTCACCCCTCCACTTT. Protein product: CASREAYNSPLHF.

This clonotype came up a few times. V usage is TRBV5-1 and J usage is TRBJ2-5; weak D call: TRBD1 (6 bases). The CDR3 is 14 residues long. V was pared by 4 bases and J by 4 bases, with 14 bases between. Germline V gene lookup returns CDR1 SGHRS and CDR2 YFSETQ. As DNA, the CDR3 is TGCGCCAGCAGCCCCGACCCAGGGGTAGAGACCCAGTACTTC. It yields the protein CASSPDPGVETQYF.

The chain is built from TRBV29-1 and TRBJ2-4; D call uncertain. The length of the CDR3 is 14 residues. Trimming removed 4 bases at V and 0 bases at J, with 10 bases between. CDR1 SQVTM and CDR2 ANQGSEA come from the germline V gene. The CDR3 DNA follows: TGCAGCGTTGGGCAGTCATTAGCCAAAAACATTCAGTACTTC. Protein product: CSVGQSLAKNIQYF.

The rearrangement uses TRBV9 and TRBJ2-1, with 9 bases lining up with TRBD2. V was pared by 3 bases and J by 13 bases, with 14 bases of the junction left unmatched. The CDR3 loop spans 15 amino acids. Per the germline V gene, CDR1 is SGDLS and CDR2 is YYNGEE. DNA for the CDR3: TGTGCCAGCAGCGCCCGACTAGCGGCCCGAGAGACCCAGTTCTTC. Its translation: CASSARLAARETQFF.

V gene TRBV18 combines with J gene TRBJ2-7; D not resolved. The germline V and J ends were trimmed by 0 bases and 7 bases, with 13 bases remaining between them. Germline CDR1 reads KGHSH; CDR2 reads LQKENI. The CDR3 runs to 14 residues. The DNA of the CDR3 is TGTGCCAGCTCACCACCTGAAAAATACAATGAGCAGTACTTC. It yields the protein CASSPPEKYNEQYF.

The rearrangement joins TRBV4-1 to TRBJ2-5; D is perhaps TRBD1 or TRBD2 (6 bases each). This CDR3 contains 15 residues. The V gene's germline CDR1 is MGHRA and CDR2 YSYEKL. The germline V and J ends were trimmed by 3 bases and 2 bases, with 13 bases remaining between them. The CDR3 loop is CASSQGALAQETQYF. Written as DNA, the CDR3 is TGCGCCAGCAGCCAGGGGGCACTAGCTCAAGAGACCCAGTACTTC.

CDR3 amino acids: CSARVPTSGTTGELFF. The DNA of the CDR3 is TGCAGTGCTAGAGTTCCGACTAGCGGAACTACCGGGGAGCTGTTTTTT. This chain uses TRBV20-1 with TRBJ2-2; 9 bases fit TRBD2. J lost 5 bases, V lost 1 base, and 8 bases had no gene match. The CDR3 covers 16 residues. Germline V gene sequence: CDR1 DFQATT, CDR2 SNEGSKA (reference sequence).

This chain uses TRBV30 with TRBJ1-5; D gene unclear. Between the trimmed V and J ends, which lost 0 bases and 3 bases, there was a span of 3 bases. Per the germline V gene, CDR1 is GTSNPN and CDR2 is SVGIG (reference sequence). The CDR3 is 12 amino acids. The CDR3 DNA is TGTGCCTGGAGTGTCTTCAATCAGCCCCAGCATTTT. Its translation is CAWSVFNQPQHF.

CDR3 in amino acids: CASSEVTGITDTQYF. In DNA, the CDR3 is TGCGCCAGCAGTGAAGTGACGGGGATCACAGATACGCAGTATTTT. The chain is built from TRBV10-1 and TRBJ2-3; weak D call: TRBD2 (5 bases). V was clipped by 3 bases and J by 2 bases, with 12 bases between them. CDR3 length: 15 residues. Germline CDR1 and CDR2: WNHNN and SYGVQD (reference sequence).

This clonotype was seen more than once but under ten times. V gene TRBV27 combines with J gene TRBJ1-5; D is perhaps TRBD1 (5 bases). This CDR3 has 15 residues. Trimming took 5 bases from V and 4 from J, leaving 15 bases between them. The germline CDR1 and CDR2 sequences are MNHEY and SMNVEV (reference sequence). The CDR3 loop is CASSPTGQANQPQHF. The DNA for the CDR3 is TGTGCCAGCAGTCCCACCGGACAAGCGAATCAGCCCCAGCATTTT.